This T cell receptor (beta chain) was profiled in a study of T cells in Graves' hyperthyroidism and ophthalmopathy. The CDR3 loop spans 12 amino acids. With 5 bases removed from V and 8 bases from J, the gap between germline ends came to 12 bases. From RNA transcripts, TCR beta CDR3 regions were amplified. HTBI primers drove first-round RT-PCR of the TCR CDR3. Each CDR3 protein is one row after TCRdb ran MiXCR on the multiplex PCR reads. Among hundreds of thousands of distinct CDR3 sequences listed, just over 45% were seen once. Findings of the study overall: Ophthalmopathy was predicted by the model a median of 6.5 months ahead of onset. Most thyroid clonotypes expanded above 0.001 were also detected in blood.

This clonotype turned up a few times. Its antigen remains unknown. The sequenced sample was peripheral blood or thyroid tissue (not recorded which). The origin of this receptor is a woman under 30 with Graves' hyperthyroidism. The chain carries TRBV12-3 or TRBV12-4 and TRBJ1-1; D remains ambiguous. The CDR3 DNA is TGTGCCAGCAGTGTAACGGAGGGAGAAGCTTTCTTT. Amino acids: CASSVTEGEAFF.